These T cell receptor beta chains were read from a single sample in a study of blood T cell repertoires in COVID-19. The repertoire was sequenced with immunoSEQ multiplex PCR; TCRdb's copy has only in-frame clones and lacks some. The table has some 260,000 clones, roughly 80% seen once. Sequencing input: PBMCs or T cells enriched from blood (not recorded which). These TCRs come from a man younger than 40 with acute COVID-19. The CDR3 runs from the conserved cysteine through the conserved F or W. Fields, in order: CDR3 DNA, CDR3 protein, J gene, clone size, D gene, V gene. The D gene is left open where the match is weak. A clone size is listed for some rows: how often the clone was seen (once, few, many), or a class if it is expanded.

TGCAGCGTTGAGGGGGGTACAGATACGCAGTATTTT CSVEGGTDTQYF TRBJ2-3 NA NA TRBV29-1
TGTGCCAGCAGTGAAAATCGGGGGTACACTGAAGCTTTCTTT CASSENRGYTEAFF TRBJ1-1 NA NA TRBV6-1
TGCGCCAGCAGCTTGGATGGGGGCAGGGCCAAAAACATTCAGTACTTC CASSLDGGRAKNIQYF TRBJ2-4 NA NA TRBV5-1
TGTGCCAGCTCCCTGGGGGGGTTAGAAGAAAAACTGTTTTTT CASSLGGLEEKLFF TRBJ1-4 NA NA TRBV2
TGTGCCAGTAGTAGCGGACAGGGGGGACGTTATAGCAATCAGCCCCAGCATTTT CASSSGQGGRYSNQPQHF TRBJ1-5 once TRBD1 TRBV19
TGTGCCAGCAGCTTGGAAGGGGGACCGGCCGGTACTTTCTTT CASSLEGGPAGTFF TRBJ1-1 NA NA TRBV5-1
TGTGCCAGTAGTATAGATGGCAGGGGGCATGAGCAGTTCTTC CASSIDGRGHEQFF TRBJ2-1 NA TRBD1 TRBV19
TGTGCCATCAGTGAGTCAATAGGTAGCGGGAGGGCCGTTGAGCAGTTCTTC CAISESIGSGRAVEQFF TRBJ2-1 NA TRBD2 TRBV10-3
TGTGCCAGCAGCTCCAGGCCGGGACAGCCGCCGAACACCGGGGAGCTGTTTTTT CASSSRPGQPPNTGELFF TRBJ2-2 once TRBD1 TRBV7-9
TGTGCCAGCGGCCAGGGGGCGGTCACTGAAGCTTTCTTT CASGQGAVTEAFF TRBJ1-1 once TRBD1 TRBV6-5
TGTGCCACCGGCCTAGGCGGCGGGGATGGCTACACCTTC CATGLGGGDGYTF TRBJ1-2 NA NA TRBV15
TGTGCCTGGAGTGTACGGGGGACCGGGGAGCTGTTTTTT CAWSVRGTGELFF TRBJ2-2 NA NA TRBV30
TGTGCCAGTAGTACCTACAGGGGTTCGCTGAACACTGAAGCTTTCTTT CASSTYRGSLNTEAFF TRBJ1-1 NA TRBD1 TRBV19
TGTGCCAGCAGACGCTCAGGCTCACCCCTCCACTTT CASRRSGSPLHF TRBJ1-6 NA NA TRBV28
TGTGCCAGCAGCTCCGCCGGGACAGGACGAGTTGAAGCTTTCTTT CASSSAGTGRVEAFF TRBJ1-1 few TRBD1 TRBV13
TGTGCCAGCAGCTTGGGACTGTTCACAGATACGCAGTATTTT CASSLGLFTDTQYF TRBJ2-3 many NA TRBV5-1
TGTGCCAGTAGTATGGGGCCCTTCACTGAAGCTTTCTTT CASSMGPFTEAFF TRBJ1-1 NA NA TRBV19
TGTGCCAGCAGCTTACAGGGTTCTCGGCAGCCCCAGCATTTT CASSLQGSRQPQHF TRBJ1-5 NA NA TRBV2
TGTGCCAGCAGCCCGGGACAGGGAGTAGCTAATGAAAAACTGTTTTTT CASSPGQGVANEKLFF TRBJ1-4 NA TRBD1 TRBV5-5
TGTGCCAGCAGCCCGATCGGGGGGAACACTGAAGCTTTCTTT CASSPIGGNTEAFF TRBJ1-1 NA NA TRBV3-1/TRBV3-2
TGTGCCAGCAGTTACTCCCTTTCGGGGAAGACTGAAGCTTTCTTT CASSYSLSGKTEAFF TRBJ1-1 few NA TRBV6-5
TGTGCCAGCACCGGGGGAGCGACGGAGCCCCAGCATTTT CASTGGATEPQHF TRBJ1-5 NA NA TRBV28
TGTGCCAGCAGTGAAGCCGCTACTTATGGAGGCGATACGCAGTATTTT CASSEAATYGGDTQYF TRBJ2-3 NA NA TRBV2
TGTGCCGGCAGACAATACACCGGGGAGCTGTTTTTT CAGRQYTGELFF TRBJ2-2 NA NA TRBV6-5
TGTGCCAGCAGCCCACTAGCGGGAGGAACAGATACGCAGTATTTT CASSPLAGGTDTQYF TRBJ2-3 NA TRBD2 TRBV7-6
TGTGCCAGCAGTGAACGTAGCGGGAGAGGTTCAGATACGCAGTATTTT CASSERSGRGSDTQYF TRBJ2-3 NA TRBD2 TRBV25-1
TGTGCCACCAGCAGAGGGACTCGGGGGGAGACCCAGTACTTC CATSRGTRGETQYF TRBJ2-5 NA NA TRBV15
TGTGCCACCAGTGATCCCCCACCCGGGGGTAACAATGAGCAGTTCTTC CATSDPPPGGNNEQFF TRBJ2-1 NA NA TRBV24-1
TGTGCCAGCAGCCCTGGGCCGGGACAGGAGCTTGGAAACATTCAGTACTTC CASSPGPGQELGNIQYF TRBJ2-4 NA TRBD1 TRBV11-3
TGCGCCAGCAGCCCGGACAGGGAAGACGAAAAACTGTTTTTT CASSPDREDEKLFF TRBJ1-4 once TRBD1 TRBV5-1
TGTGCCAGCAGCTTAGCCGGGGTTAAGCGGGGGGCCAAAAACATTCAGTACTTC CASSLAGVKRGAKNIQYF TRBJ2-4 NA TRBD2 TRBV7-9
TGTGCCAGCAGCTTAGCGCAGGGGGCCGGAAACACCATATATTTT CASSLAQGAGNTIYF TRBJ1-3 NA TRBD1 TRBV7-2